This T cell receptor beta chain was identified during a study of blood T cell repertoires in COVID-19. Across the study: Specimens from acute and convalescent COVID-19 originated in the United States, Italy and Spain. T cells, B-cell-depleted T cells, or PBMCs supplied cDNA or gDNA.

Original processing methods: Researchers report that nucleated cell counts were estimated from reference gene primer amplification. The assay was immunoSEQ multiplex PCR, and TCRdb's table has in-frame clones only and misses some. V and J calls and clone size are copied from that table; D and trimming were computed from the DNA. Among around 130,000 clones listed, 75% to 90% were seen once. The CDR3 extends over 14 amino acids. V shed 5 bases and J shed 1 base, with 11 bases lying between them. Germline-derived CDR1 and CDR2 are MNHEY and SMNVEV (reference sequence). Material for sequencing was peripheral blood. The J gene is TRBJ2-5, the V gene TRBV27; no reliable D call. This receptor was identified in a man between 65 and 85 years old with active or convalescent COVID-19. Written as DNA, the CDR3 is TGTGCCAGCAGTCTGACCGCGGCCCAAGAGACCCAGTACTTC. Its translation is CASSLTAAQETQYF.